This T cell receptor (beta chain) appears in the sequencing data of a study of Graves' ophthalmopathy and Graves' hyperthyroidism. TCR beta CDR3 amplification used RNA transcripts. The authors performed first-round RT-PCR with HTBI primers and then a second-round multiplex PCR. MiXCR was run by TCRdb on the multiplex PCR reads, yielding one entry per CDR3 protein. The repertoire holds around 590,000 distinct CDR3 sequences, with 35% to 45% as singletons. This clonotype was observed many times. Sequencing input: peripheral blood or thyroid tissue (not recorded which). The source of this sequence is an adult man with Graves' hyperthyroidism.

The CDR3 sequence: CASSPFSGANVLTF. The CDR3 coding sequence is TGCGCCAGCAGCCCCTTCTCTGGGGCCAACGTCCTGACTTTC. The chain couples TRBV4-1 to TRBJ2-6, with unresolved D. V lost 4 bases and J 0 bases, leaving 4 bases between the germline ends. Germline assignment: CDR1 MGHRA and CDR2 YSYEKL. The CDR3 has 14 amino acids.